Listed here are 23 T cell receptor beta chains from one sample, sequenced in a study of T cell clones after liver transplantation. Sequenced by immunoSEQ multiplex PCR; TCRdb stores in-frame clones only, minus some. The data contain about 53,000 clones, 70% to 85% of them singletons. Specimen: CD4+ T cells from blood, collected before liver transplant. These TCRs come from a human donor who received a liver transplant.

V is TRBV5-4 and J is TRBJ1-2, with a weak D call TRBD1 (5 bases). This CDR3 comprises 14 residues. V lost 4 bases, J lost 8 bases, and 18 bases lay in between. The germline V gene has CDR1 SGHNT and CDR2 YYREEE (reference sequence). CDR3 amino acids: CASSLGLRGGGYTF. The CDR3 region has the DNA TGTGCCAGCAGCCTCGGGCTGAGGGGCGGCGGCTACACCTTC.

The sample holds one count of this clone. The V gene is TRBV5-1, the J gene TRBJ2-7; 7 bases map to TRBD1. Trimming took 4 bases from V and 2 from J; bases not matched to a gene: 9. CDR1 is SGHRS and CDR2 is YFSETQ in the germline V gene. CDR3 length equals 15 residues. The CDR3 bases are TGCGCCAGCAGCCCCGCCGCGGACAGGCCCTACGAGCAGTACTTC. Translation: CASSPAADRPYEQYF. Supplemented by reference TRBV5-1 and TRBJ2-7, the full variable domain reads KAGVTQTPRYLIKTRGQQVTLSCSPISGHRSVSWYQQTPGQGLQFLFEYFSETQRNKGNFPGRFSGRQFSNSRSEMNVSTLELGDSALYLCASSPAADRPYEQYFGPGTRLTVT.

The V and J genes are TRBV15 and TRBJ1-6; 9 nucleotides agree with TRBD1. The CDR3 runs to 16 residues. V lost 4 bases, J lost 7 bases, and 8 bases stayed unmatched. Per germline, CDR1 LNHNV and CDR2 YYDKDF (reference sequence). CDR3 in DNA: TGTGCCACCAGCAAAAACAGGGGGCTGGGGAATTCACCCCTCCACTTT. Translation gives CATSKNRGLGNSPLHF.

The CDR3 region is CASSVGTLSSNEQFF. The CDR3 DNA follows: TGTGCCAGCAGCGTGGGGACTTTATCGTCCAATGAGCAGTTCTTC. This rearrangement joins TRBV9 to TRBJ2-1; D is perhaps TRBD2 (6 bases). Trimming took 2 bases from V and 6 from J, leaving 15 bases between them. Germline lookup yields CDR1 SGDLS and CDR2 YYNGEE. CDR3 length equals 15 residues. Using reference TRBV9 and TRBJ2-1 for the parts outside the CDR3, the full variable domain is DSGVTQTPKHLITATGQRVTLRCSPRSGDLSVYWYQQSLDQGLQFLIQYYNGEERAKGNILERFSAQQFPDLHSELNLSSLELGDSALYFCASSVGTLSSNEQFFGPGTRLTVL.

The rearrangement links TRBV28 to TRBJ2-1; D possibly corresponds to TRBD1 (6 bases). Between the trimmed V and J ends, which lost 1 base and 10 bases, there was a span of 11 bases. Germline CDR1 is MDHEN and CDR2 is SYDVKM. This CDR3 contains 13 residues. This CDR3 is CASSLLGQREQFF. The CDR3 region has the DNA TGTGCCAGCAGTTTATTAGGACAGAGGGAGCAGTTCTTC.

This clone was counted once. The chain has TRBV29-1 and TRBJ2-1; D perhaps matches TRBD1 (5 bases). Germline lookup yields CDR1 SQVTM and CDR2 ANQGSEA. V gave up 5 bases and J gave up 4 bases, with 9 bases separating them. The CDR3 covers 12 residues. The CDR3 DNA is TGCAGCGTTACCCGACAGTACAATGAGCAGTTCTTC. Its translation: CSVTRQYNEQFF.

This clone is a singleton in its sample. The chain uses TRBV27 and TRBJ1-4; D gene uncertain. The CDR3 extends over 14 amino acids. The germline V gene has CDR1 MNHEY and CDR2 SMNVEV (reference sequence). Trimming stripped 2 bases from V and 8 bases from J, with 12 bases between. The CDR3 DNA is TGTGCCAGCAGTTTAAGCGGGATTGGGGAAAAACTGTTTTTT. Its protein product is CASSLSGIGEKLFF.

The chain carries TRBV7-6 and TRBJ2-3; 8 positions agree with TRBD1. Germline CDR1 and CDR2: SGHVS and FNYEAQ. The CDR3 spans 17 residues. Trimming took 1 base from V and 0 from J; bases not matched to a gene: 6. In nucleotides, the CDR3 is TGTGCCAGCAGCTTAGGCGGGGACAGGTCTAGCACAGATACGCAGTATTTT. Translated: CASSLGGDRSSTDTQYF.

J is TRBJ1-1 and V is TRBV13; 10 bases map to TRBD1. The CDR3 extends over 17 amino acids. The junction had 17 bases not matched to a gene; V was cut back by 3 bases and J by 10 bases. Germline values: CDR1 PRHDT, CDR2 FYEKMQ (reference sequence). The CDR3 DNA reads as TGTGCCAGCAGCTTGGGGAGAAGGACCGGACAGGGGGTGATAGCTTTCTTT. It encodes CASSLGRRTGQGVIAFF.

This chain links TRBV7-3 with TRBJ2-6; D is unresolved. The CDR3 spans 16 residues. CDR1 is SGHTA and CDR2 is FQGTGA in the germline V gene. The V end was cut by 2 bases, the J end by 0 bases, with 8 bases between. This CDR3 reads CASSLARLSGANVLTF. CDR3 in DNA: TGTGCCAGCAGCTTAGCACGGCTCTCTGGGGCCAACGTCCTGACTTTC.

This clone was picked up a small number of times. V usage is TRBV7-3 and J usage is TRBJ2-1, with 13 bases aligning to TRBD2. The germline CDR1 and CDR2 sequences are SGHTA and FQGTGA. This CDR3 region has 16 residues. V dropped 2 bases and J dropped 5; count of bases not matched to a gene: 3. CDR3 sequence reads: CASSLLGTSGDNEQFF. The CDR3 DNA reads as TGTGCCAGCAGCTTATTGGGGACTAGCGGGGACAATGAGCAGTTCTTC.

The rearrangement links TRBV20-1 to TRBJ2-5, with 8 bases matching TRBD1. The germline V gene encodes CDR1 DFQATT and CDR2 SNEGSKA (reference sequence). The V and J ends lost 3 bases and 13 bases, in that order; junction bases with no gene match: 7. This CDR3 comprises 11 residues. The CDR3 DNA reads TGCAGTGCTAGCCTGGACAGGGCTGGGTACTTC. Its translation is CSASLDRAGYF.

V usage is TRBV28 and J usage is TRBJ1-5; 9 nucleotides line up with TRBD1. Germline CDR1 and CDR2: MDHEN and SYDVKM. Trimming took 1 base from V and 6 from J; bases not matched to a gene: 7. The CDR3 runs 16 residues. The chain's CDR3 is CASSLSGQGGLQPQHF. Written as DNA, the CDR3 is TGTGCCAGCAGTTTATCGGGACAGGGAGGACTTCAGCCCCAGCATTTT.

By sample fraction, this clone is medium-sized. This chain uses TRBV11-2 with TRBJ2-3; no firm D call. V was trimmed by 5 bases and J by 3 bases, leaving 0 bases between them. In germline, CDR1 is SGHAT, CDR2 FQNNGV. This CDR3 region has 10 residues. CDR3 residues: CASSTDTQYF. The CDR3 DNA is TGTGCCAGCAGCACAGATACGCAGTATTTT.

The chain links TRBV4-2 to TRBJ2-5, with D unresolved. The CDR3 has 14 residues. The V end was cut by 4 bases, the J end by 2 bases, with 11 bases between. CDR1 is LGHNA and CDR2 is YNFKEQ in the germline V gene. CDR3 sequence reads: CASSPPGPQETQYF. The CDR3 nucleotides are TGTGCCAGCAGCCCCCCTGGGCCACAAGAGACCCAGTACTTC.

The rearrangement links TRBV28 to TRBJ1-2, with D tentatively TRBD1 (5 bases). The length of the CDR3 is 16 residues. Germline-derived CDR1 and CDR2 are MDHEN and SYDVKM. Trimming took off 1 base at V and 4 bases at J, with 16 bases between the two ends. The CDR3 here is CASSLSDVGAGYGYTF. CDR3 coding DNA: TGTGCCAGCAGTTTATCTGATGTTGGGGCAGGCTATGGCTACACCTTC.

DNA of the CDR3: TGTGCCAGCAGCCCCACCTTGGGGGGGCCGGAGCATGAGCAGTTCTTC. It codes for CASSPTLGGPEHEQFF. The J gene is TRBJ2-1, the V gene TRBV9, with a tentative D call TRBD2 (7 bases). The length of the CDR3 is 16 residues. Trimming shortened V by 4 bases and J by 8 bases, and 22 bases separated the two germline ends. CDR1 is SGDLS, CDR2 YYNGEE, per germline.

CDR3 coding DNA: TGTGCCAGCAGCTTAGGTCGGGATTCACCCCTCCACTTT. Translation: CASSLGRDSPLHF. This sequence joins TRBV7-3 and TRBJ1-6; no firm D call. Germline V gene data show CDR1 as SGHTA and CDR2 as FQGTGA. Trimming stripped 2 bases from V and 8 bases from J, with 7 bases between. The CDR3 length is 13 residues.

As concerns this clone: A much larger clone is a single base away; this may be a read error. The chain recombines TRBV19 with TRBJ1-3; TRBD1 agrees at 9 bases. The CDR3 length is 19 residues. Germline CDR1 reads LNHDA; CDR2 reads SQIVND (reference sequence). CDR3 sequence reads: CASRPTPGTGMGSGNIIYF. Here the CDR3 DNA reads TGTGCCAGTAGACCCACACCCGGGACAGGGATGGGGTCTGGAAACATCATATATTTT.

This chain links TRBV6-1 with TRBJ2-1; D ambiguous. The CDR3 length is 13 residues. Trimming took 7 bases from V and 0 from J, leaving 7 bases between them. Germline assignment: CDR1 MNHNS and CDR2 SASEGT. CDR3 nucleotide sequence: TGTGCCAGCAAGGCGAGCTCCTACAATGAGCAGTTCTTC. Translating gives CASKASSYNEQFF.

This clone has a single count. The V and J genes are TRBV19 and TRBJ2-7; D is unresolved. V was trimmed by 3 bases and J by 0 bases, leaving 9 bases between them. The CDR3 is made up of 14 amino acids. Germline assignment: CDR1 LNHDA and CDR2 SQIVND (reference sequence). The CDR3 loop is CASSIYQSSYEQYF. Written as DNA, the CDR3 is TGTGCCAGTAGTATCTACCAGAGCTCCTACGAGCAGTACTTC.

The V call is TRBV18, the J call TRBJ1-3; D is perhaps TRBD1 (5 bases). CDR1 is KGHSH and CDR2 is LQKENI in the germline V gene. This CDR3 contains 17 residues. V was shortened by 6 bases and J by 0 bases, with 18 bases between the two germline ends. The CDR3 spells CASSPLGDLGSGNTIYF. CDR3 nucleotides: TGTGCCAGCTCCCCTCTTGGGGACTTGGGCTCTGGAAACACCATATATTTT.

The rearrangement links TRBV7-9 to TRBJ1-2; TRBD1 might be the D (5 bases). Per the germline V gene, CDR1 is SEHNR and CDR2 is FQNEAQ (reference sequence). The CDR3 has 14 residues. Trimming left V 1 base short and J 8 bases short, with 14 bases between. The CDR3 DNA sequence: TGTGCCAGCAGCTTAGGGGATGATAGGGGAGGCTACACCTTC. Encoded protein: CASSLGDDRGGYTF.